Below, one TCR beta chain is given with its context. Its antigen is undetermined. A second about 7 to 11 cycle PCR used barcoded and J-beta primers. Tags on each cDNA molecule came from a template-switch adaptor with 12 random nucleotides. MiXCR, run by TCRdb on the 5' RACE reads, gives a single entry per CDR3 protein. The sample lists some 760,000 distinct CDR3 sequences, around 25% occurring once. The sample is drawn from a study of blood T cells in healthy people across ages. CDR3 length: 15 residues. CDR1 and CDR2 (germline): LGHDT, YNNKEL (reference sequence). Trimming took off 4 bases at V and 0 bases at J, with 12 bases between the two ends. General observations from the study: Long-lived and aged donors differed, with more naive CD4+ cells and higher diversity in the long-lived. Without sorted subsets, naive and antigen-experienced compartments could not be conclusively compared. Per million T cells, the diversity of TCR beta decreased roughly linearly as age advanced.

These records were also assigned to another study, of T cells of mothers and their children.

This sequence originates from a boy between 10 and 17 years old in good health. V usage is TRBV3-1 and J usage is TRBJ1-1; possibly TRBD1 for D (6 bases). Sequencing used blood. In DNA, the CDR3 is TGTGCCAGCAGCCCAGTGGACAGCATGAACACTGAAGCTTTCTTT. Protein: CASSPVDSMNTEAFF.